Only a few counts were recorded for the clone carrying this T cell receptor (beta chain). Its antigen is unidentified. They built TCR cDNA with 5'RACE template switching, a step that put in a universal primer site and UMIs. Via MiXCR, TCRdb re-called the 5' RACE reads, giving one row per CDR3 protein. The sample lists some 240,000 distinct CDR3 sequences; approximately 3.2% were seen once. This record comes from a study of T cells after yellow fever vaccination. Study context: Any fraction with a low cell number was prepared using SMART-Seq v4 Ultra Low Input.

Findings of the study overall: Abundant clonotypes from the bulk population could have been carried over as contaminants into FACS-sorted repertoires. Among all clonotypes, a small share was observed in both CD4 and CD8 compartments.

The CDR3 loop spans 13 amino acids. CDR1 and CDR2 from the germline V gene are SEHNR and FQNEAQ (reference sequence). Trimming removed 5 bases at V and 6 bases at J, with 13 bases between. The starting material was CD4+ T cells sorted from PBMCs, obtained 10 days after the yellow fever booster vaccination. The chain employs TRBV7-9 and TRBJ1-2; maybe TRBD1 (5 bases). This clonotype originated in a man between 18 and 29 years old who received the YFV17D yellow fever vaccine. The CDR3 DNA reads TGTGCCAGCAGCAGGAGGGGTGACGATGGCTACACCTTC. This sequence encodes CASSRRGDDGYTF. The whole variable domain, remainder taken from reference TRBV7-9 and TRBJ1-2, is DTGVSQNPRHKITKRGQNVTFRCDPISEHNRLYWYRQTLGQGPEFLTYFQNEAQLEKSRLLSDRFSAERPKGSFSTLEIQRTEQGDSAMYLCASSRRGDDGYTFGSGTRLTVV.